Following are 22 T cell receptor beta chains from one sample sequenced in a study of cytomegalovirus exposure and HLA in healthy donors. Amplification used 60 Vbeta primers and 13 Jbeta primers. Profiled with immunoSEQ multiplex PCR; TCRdb holds only in-frame clones, not every one. The sample includes around 150,000 clones, roughly three fifths of them seen just once. The material sequenced was PBMCs. These TCRs come from a woman aged 40 to 49 in good health and CMV-seronegative.

V and J are TRBV5-1 and TRBJ1-6; D is uncertain. Germline lookup yields CDR1 SGHRS and CDR2 YFSETQ. Trimming cost V 2 bases and J 8 bases, with 11 bases left between them. The CDR3 has 14 amino acids. CDR3 amino acids: CASSLQPSDSPLHF. The CDR3 nucleotides are TGCGCCAGCAGCTTACAGCCTTCCGATTCACCCCTCCACTTT.

The chain couples TRBV5-1 to TRBJ1-5, with TRBD1 matching 12 bases. The CDR3 is made up of 15 amino acids. The trim removed 4 bases at V and 5 bases at J, leaving 4 bases unmatched. CDR1 and CDR2 from the germline V gene are SGHRS and YFSETQ. The CDR3 loop is CASSAGTGGDQPQHF. CDR3 DNA: TGCGCCAGCAGCGCAGGGACAGGGGGCGATCAGCCCCAGCATTTT.

Only a few counts were recorded for this clone. The rearrangement uses TRBV30 and TRBJ1-2; no clear D gene. V shed 7 bases and J shed 5 bases, with 2 bases lying between them. This CDR3 is 8 amino acids long. Germline-derived CDR1 and CDR2 are GTSNPN and SVGIG (reference sequence). The CDR3 coding sequence is TGTGCCTCGTATGGCTACACCTTC. Its translation is CASYGYTF. Combining the CDR3 with reference TRBV30 and TRBJ1-2 gives the whole variable domain SQTIHQWPATLVQPVGSPLSLECTVEGTSNPNLYWYRQAAGRGLQLLFYSVGIGQISSEVPQNLSASRPQDRQFILSSKKLLLSDSGFYLCASYGYTFGSGTRLTVV.

This CDR3 reads CASSPPRQGTYEQYF. CDR3 in DNA: TGTGCCAGCAGCCCCCCTAGACAGGGGACCTACGAGCAGTACTTC. V usage is TRBV7-8 and J usage is TRBJ2-7; 8 bases map to TRBD1. The CDR3 is 15 amino acids. V lost 5 bases to trimming and J lost 2 bases; unmatched junction nucleotides: 8. Per the germline V gene, CDR1 is SGHVS and CDR2 is FQNEAQ.

The rearrangement links TRBV30 to TRBJ2-1; 11 bases match TRBD2. V gave up 7 bases and J gave up 3 bases; unmatched junction bases: 5. CDR1 GTSNPN and CDR2 SVGIG come from the germline V gene (reference sequence). The CDR3 contains 14 residues. CDR3 in DNA: TGTGCCTATGTAGCGGGGGGGGTCTACAATGAGCAGTTCTTC. Its translation: CAYVAGGVYNEQFF.

This chain uses TRBV5-1 with TRBJ2-5, with TRBD2 matching over 9 bases. The CDR3 is made up of 13 amino acids. The trim removed 1 base at V and 5 bases at J, leaving 0 bases unmatched. CDR1 and CDR2 from the germline V gene are SGHRS and YFSETQ. The CDR3 nucleotides read TGCGCCAGCAGCTTGAGCGGGGGGGAGACCCAGTACTTC. As protein: CASSLSGGETQYF.

The chain joins TRBV7-7 to TRBJ2-5; a possible D gene is TRBD1 (6 bases). The V and J ends lost 5 bases and 4 bases respectively, with 11 bases between them. CDR1 SSHAT and CDR2 FNYEAQ come from the germline V gene (reference sequence). The CDR3 covers 13 residues. CDR3 in amino acids: CASSPLTGETQYF. For the CDR3, the DNA is TGTGCCAGCAGCCCATTGACAGGAGAGACCCAGTACTTC.

This chain uses TRBV2 with TRBJ2-3; possibly TRBD1 for D (6 bases). Germline CDR1 is SNHLY and CDR2 is FYNNEI. V was cut by 7 bases and J by 4 bases, with 12 bases left in between. There are 13 residues in the CDR3. CDR3 amino acids: CASTSGAADTQYF. Here the CDR3 DNA reads TGTGCCAGCACTTCAGGGGCGGCAGATACGCAGTATTTT.

V gene TRBV4-1 combines with J gene TRBJ2-7, with TRBD1 matching 9 bases. The CDR3 length is 16 residues. Germline CDR1 is MGHRA and CDR2 is YSYEKL. After removal of 1 base from V and 2 bases from J, the junction contained 6 bases not matched to a gene. The CDR3 spells CASSQGPGDRAYEQYF. Here the CDR3 DNA reads TGCGCCAGCAGCCAAGGCCCGGGGGACAGGGCCTACGAGCAGTACTTC.

This clone appeared a few times. The rearrangement uses TRBV2 and TRBJ1-4; a weak D match, TRBD1 (5 bases). This CDR3 has 15 amino acids. V lost 8 bases and J lost 8, with 21 bases in between. Germline values: CDR1 SNHLY, CDR2 FYNNEI. CDR3 amino acids: CASLPRAGRSEKLFF. The CDR3 DNA follows: TGTGCCAGCTTACCCAGGGCGGGGCGGTCGGAAAAACTGTTTTTT.

J is TRBJ2-5 and V is TRBV2; weak D call: TRBD2 (6 bases). Per the germline V gene, CDR1 is SNHLY and CDR2 is FYNNEI. The CDR3 loop spans 14 amino acids. V gave up 4 bases and J gave up 3 bases, with 12 bases separating them. CDR3 bases: TGTGCCAGCAGTGTGGTCTGGGGGGAAGAGACCCAGTACTTC. Translated: CASSVVWGEETQYF.

This clone was observed a few times. V gene TRBV27 combines with J gene TRBJ2-7, with 9 bases that match TRBD1. The CDR3 sequence is 14 residues long. The trim removed 6 bases at V and 6 bases at J, leaving 9 bases unmatched. In germline, CDR1 is MNHEY, CDR2 SMNVEV (reference sequence). CDR3 DNA sequence: TGTGCCAGCAGCCCGGGACAGGGAGGAGGCGAGCAGTACTTC. Its translation: CASSPGQGGGEQYF.

The rearrangement uses TRBV19 and TRBJ2-6; the D gene is possibly TRBD1 (5 bases). The germline CDR1 and CDR2 sequences are LNHDA and SQIVND (reference sequence). The CDR3 has 15 amino acids. Trimming removed 7 bases from V and 2 bases from J, with 12 bases in between. CDR3: CASKEQGPGANVLTF. The CDR3 nucleotides are TGTGCCAGTAAGGAGCAGGGCCCTGGGGCCAACGTCCTGACTTTC.

V gene TRBV28 combines with J gene TRBJ2-5; 8 bases agree with TRBD1. This CDR3 region has 13 residues. From germline, CDR1 is MDHEN and CDR2 SYDVKM. Trimming removed 6 bases from V and 2 bases from J; junction bases left unmatched: 2. The CDR3 DNA reads TGTGCCAGCAGGCGACAGGGGCAAGAGACCCAGTACTTC. Encoded protein: CASRRQGQETQYF.

CDR3 nucleotide sequence: TGTGCCACCGGACTGCCCAGGGGAGAGGAGAACACTGAAGCTTTCTTT. Its protein product is CATGLPRGEENTEAFF. The chain carries TRBV15 and TRBJ1-1; tentatively, D is TRBD1 (6 bases). CDR1 is LNHNV, CDR2 YYDKDF, per germline (reference sequence). The CDR3 loop spans 16 amino acids. Trimming removed 8 bases at V and 1 base at J, with 20 bases between. Variable domain in full (rest from reference TRBV15 and TRBJ1-1): DAMVIQNPRYQVTQFGKPVTLSCSQTLNHNVMYWYQQKSSQAPKLLFHYYDKDFNNEADTPDNFQSRRPNTSFCFLDIRSPGLGDTAMYLCATGLPRGEENTEAFFGQGTRLTVV.

This clone was counted only a few times. The rearrangement uses TRBV5-1 and TRBJ2-3; D may be TRBD2 (6 bases). V shed 0 bases and J shed 0 bases, with 11 bases lying between them. The germline V gene has CDR1 SGHRS and CDR2 YFSETQ. The CDR3 sequence is 16 residues long. CDR3 sequence: CASSLAPGRSTDTQYF. CDR3 nucleotides: TGCGCCAGCAGCTTGGCCCCAGGGAGGAGCACAGATACGCAGTATTTT.

J is TRBJ2-1 and V is TRBV7-3; the match to TRBD2 covers 9 bases. The germline gives CDR1 SGHTA, CDR2 FQGTGA. The V segment lost 3 bases and the J segment 5 bases; nucleotides outside the gene matches: 11. The CDR3 has 17 residues. CDR3 sequence: CASSLGSGGLGNNEQFF. For the CDR3, the DNA is TGTGCCAGCAGCTTGGGTAGCGGGGGCTTAGGAAACAATGAGCAGTTCTTC. Full variable domain (outside the CDR3, taken from reference TRBV7-3 and TRBJ2-1): GAGVSQTPSNKVTEKGKYVELRCDPISGHTALYWYRQSLGQGPEFLIYFQGTGAADDSGLPNDRFFAVRPEGSVSTLKIQRTERGDSAVYLCASSLGSGGLGNNEQFFGPGTRLTVL.

This chain links TRBV11-2 with TRBJ1-1; the match to TRBD1 covers 10 bases. The CDR3 sequence is 12 residues long. Germline values: CDR1 SGHAT, CDR2 FQNNGV. J lost 14 bases, V lost 6 bases, and 9 bases had no gene match. The CDR3 here is CASSDRGQMAFF. The CDR3 DNA reads as TGTGCCAGCAGTGACAGGGGGCAAATGGCATTCTTT.

This clone was seen only a few times. V usage is TRBV4-3 and J usage is TRBJ1-1, with 8 positions matching TRBD1. V dropped 0 bases and J dropped 5; count of bases not matched to a gene: 8. Per the germline V gene, CDR1 is LGHNA and CDR2 is YSLEER. The CDR3 consists of 16 residues. DNA of the CDR3: TGCGCCAGCAGCCAAGATACGGCCAGGGGGCCAACTGAAGCTTTCTTT. Translated, it gives CASSQDTARGPTEAFF.

The CDR3 bases are TGTGCCAGCAGAAGCGGGGGGGCCTACAATGAGCAGTTCTTC. It encodes CASRSGGAYNEQFF. The chain is built from TRBV25-1 and TRBJ2-1; 10 bases match TRBD2. This CDR3 is 14 amino acids long. CDR1 and CDR2 from the germline V gene are MGHDK and SYGVNS. Unmatched junction bases numbered 1, after V lost 6 bases and J lost 2 bases.

The V and J genes are TRBV29-1 and TRBJ2-1; TRBD2 agrees at 11 bases. The CDR3 has 18 amino acids. The V segment lost 7 bases and the J segment 4 bases; nucleotides outside the gene matches: 18. Germline V gives CDR1 SQVTM, CDR2 ANQGSEA. CDR3 amino acids: CSAIDSGTSGRGYNEQFF. CDR3 DNA: TGCAGCGCCATAGATTCCGGGACTAGCGGTAGAGGGTACAATGAGCAGTTCTTC.

This clone has just one count. The same CDR3 arises from other DNA sequences in this sample as well. V and J are TRBV7-8 and TRBJ1-1; TRBD1 matches at 7 bases. Germline-derived CDR1 and CDR2 are SGHVS and FQNEAQ. Losses at the gene ends were 4 bases for V and 1 base for J; bases not matched to a gene: 3. CDR3 length: 14 amino acids. CDR3 amino acids: CASSWGTANTEAFF. DNA of the CDR3: TGTGCCAGCAGCTGGGGGACAGCGAACACTGAAGCTTTCTTT.